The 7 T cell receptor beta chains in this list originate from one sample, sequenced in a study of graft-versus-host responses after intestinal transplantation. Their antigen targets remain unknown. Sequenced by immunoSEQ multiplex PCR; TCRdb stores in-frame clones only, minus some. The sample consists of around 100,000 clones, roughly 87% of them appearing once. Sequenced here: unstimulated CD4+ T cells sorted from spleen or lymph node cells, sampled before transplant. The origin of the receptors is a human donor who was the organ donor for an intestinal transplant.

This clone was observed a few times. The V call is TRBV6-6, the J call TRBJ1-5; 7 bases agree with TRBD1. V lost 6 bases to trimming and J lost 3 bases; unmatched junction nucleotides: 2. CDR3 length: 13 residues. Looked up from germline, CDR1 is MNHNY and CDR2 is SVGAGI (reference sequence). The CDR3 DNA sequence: TGTGCCAGCAGAGGGGGCCCCAATCAGCCCCAGCATTTT. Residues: CASRGGPNQPQHF.

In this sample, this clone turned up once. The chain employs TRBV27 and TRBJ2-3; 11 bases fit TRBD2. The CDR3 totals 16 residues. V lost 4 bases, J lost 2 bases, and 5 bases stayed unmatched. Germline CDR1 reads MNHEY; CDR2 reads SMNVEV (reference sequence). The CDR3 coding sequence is TGTGCCAGCAGTTCGTTAGCGGGGGGGAACACAGATACGCAGTATTTT. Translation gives CASSSLAGGNTDTQYF.

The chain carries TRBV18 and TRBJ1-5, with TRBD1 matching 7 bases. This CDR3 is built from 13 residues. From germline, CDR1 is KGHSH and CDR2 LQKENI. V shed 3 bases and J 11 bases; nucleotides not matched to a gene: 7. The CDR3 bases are TGTGCCAGCTCACCTCAGGGGGACGCGGCCCAGCATTTT. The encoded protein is CASSPQGDAAQHF.

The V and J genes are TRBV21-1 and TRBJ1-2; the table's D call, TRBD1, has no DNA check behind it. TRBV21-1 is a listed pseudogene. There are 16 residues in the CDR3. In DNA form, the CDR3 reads TGTGCCAGAGGGCTCGAGGGACAGAACATAACCTATGGCTACACCTTC. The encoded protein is CARGLEGQNITYGYTF.

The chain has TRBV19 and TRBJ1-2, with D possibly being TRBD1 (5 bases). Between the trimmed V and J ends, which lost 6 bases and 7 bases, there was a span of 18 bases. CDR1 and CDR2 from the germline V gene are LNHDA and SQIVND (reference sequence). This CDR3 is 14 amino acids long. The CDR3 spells CASSPTGAASGYTF. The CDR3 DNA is TGTGCCAGTAGCCCGACTGGGGCTGCGTCTGGCTACACCTTC.

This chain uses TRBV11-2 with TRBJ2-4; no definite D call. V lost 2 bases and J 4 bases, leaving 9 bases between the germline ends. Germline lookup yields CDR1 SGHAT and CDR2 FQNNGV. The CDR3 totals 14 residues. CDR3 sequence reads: CASSLPTAKNIQYF. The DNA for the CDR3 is TGTGCCAGCAGCTTACCGACTGCGAAAAACATTCAGTACTTC.

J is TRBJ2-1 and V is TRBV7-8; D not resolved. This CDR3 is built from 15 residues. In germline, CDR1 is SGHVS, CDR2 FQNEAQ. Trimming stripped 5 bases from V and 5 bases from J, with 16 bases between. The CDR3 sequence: CASSPTRARDNEQFF. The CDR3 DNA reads TGTGCCAGCAGCCCCACCCGGGCCAGAGACAATGAGCAGTTCTTC.